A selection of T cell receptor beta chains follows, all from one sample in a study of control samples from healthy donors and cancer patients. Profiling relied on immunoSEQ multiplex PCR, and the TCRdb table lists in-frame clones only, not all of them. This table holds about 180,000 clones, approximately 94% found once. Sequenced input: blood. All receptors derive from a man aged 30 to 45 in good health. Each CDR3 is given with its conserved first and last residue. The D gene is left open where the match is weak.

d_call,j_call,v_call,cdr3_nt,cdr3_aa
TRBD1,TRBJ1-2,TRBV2,TGTGCCAGCAGTGTCATGGGACAGGCCTATGGCTACACCTTC,CASSVMGQAYGYTF
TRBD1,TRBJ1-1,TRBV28,TGTGCCAGCAGTTTATCCGGGACAGGGATGAACACTGAAGCTTTCTTT,CASSLSGTGMNTEAFF
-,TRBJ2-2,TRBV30,TGTGCCTGGAGTCCGGACAGAACCGGGGAGCTGTTTTTT,CAWSPDRTGELFF
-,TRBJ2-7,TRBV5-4,TGTGCCAGCAGCTTGGATCCCATGGGCGGCGAGCAGTACTTC,CASSLDPMGGEQYF
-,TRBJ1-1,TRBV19,TGTGCCAGTAGTGGCCTCGGGACCCTACCTGAAGCTTTCTTT,CASSGLGTLPEAFF
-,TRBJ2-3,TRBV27,TGTGCCAGCAGTCCCTCTGGGACGGTTAGCACAGATACGCAGTATTTT,CASSPSGTVSTDTQYF
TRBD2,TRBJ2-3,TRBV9,TGTGCCAGCACCCGCGGGAGGGCAGCAGATACGCAGTATTTT,CASTRGRAADTQYF
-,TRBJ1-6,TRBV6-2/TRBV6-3,TGTGCCAGCAGCTCCAGGGCCTCATCACCCCTCCACTTT,CASSSRASSPLHF
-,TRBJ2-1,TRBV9,TGTGCCAGTACCCTAGGGGAACAACCGTACAATGAGCAGTTCTTC,CASTLGEQPYNEQFF
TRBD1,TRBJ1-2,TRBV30,TGTGCCTGGAAAGGCTCCTTTCCGGGACAGGGGACCTATGGCTACACCTTC,CAWKGSFPGQGTYGYTF
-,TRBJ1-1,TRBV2,TGTGCCAGCAGGGCTGACAGTAACACTGAAGCTTTCTTT,CASRADSNTEAFF
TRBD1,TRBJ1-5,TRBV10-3,TGTGCCATCAGTCCGGACAGGGGGCCGGTTCAGCCCCAGCATTTT,CAISPDRGPVQPQHF
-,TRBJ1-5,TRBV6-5,TGTGCCAGCAGGTCAATTCAGGGTCAGCCCCAGCATTTT,CASRSIQGQPQHF
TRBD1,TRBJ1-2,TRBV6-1,TGTGCCAGCAGTGAAGTCAGGGGGCCTAAGACCTTC,CASSEVRGPKTF
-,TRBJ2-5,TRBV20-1,TGCAGTGCTGGGACGGTGGGGACCCAGTACTTC,CSAGTVGTQYF
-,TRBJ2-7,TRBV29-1,TGCAGCGTTGTCCGGGGGGCAGAGCAGTACTTC,CSVVRGAEQYF